This T cell receptor (beta chain) is from a study of metastatic and nonmetastatic thyroid tumors. For the study at large: Where malignant and benign thyroid patients were concerned, repertoires were compared across blood and tumor or nodule tissue. Study results and limitations: A significant increase in TCR beta diversity was reportedly seen in malignant thyroid tumors relative to benign nodules, in blood and tumor.

Per the original methods: Researchers built a distant-metastasis classifier for papillary thyroid cancer that drew on CDR3 differences across clinicopathological groups. TCRdb re-analyzed the PCR reads using MiXCR. Clone size and V and J calls follow TCRdb, not the original study. The sample holds about 25,000 clones, roughly 22% seen once. Germline CDR1 and CDR2: SEHNR and FQNEAQ (reference sequence). The CDR3 loop spans 12 amino acids. Trimming pared 5 bases from V and 10 bases from J, leaving 12 bases between. This clone was seen repeatedly, ten times or more. Its antigen is still unknown. Patients underwent thyroid surgery, and none had received any treatment before it.

The V gene is TRBV7-9, the J gene TRBJ2-1; maybe TRBD2 (6 bases). This clonotype originated in a female donor with papillary thyroid cancer or a benign thyroid nodule (not recorded which). Some clones in this sample may be carry-over from other donors' samples. Sequencing input: adjacent normal tissue. The CDR3 reads CASSLVRGEQFF. Written as DNA, the CDR3 is TGTGCCAGCAGCCTAGTACGGGGGGAGCAGTTCTTC.